These 22 T cell receptor beta chains were all obtained from the same sample, sequenced in a study of blood T cell repertoires in COVID-19. Here immunoSEQ multiplex PCR was the method, and the copy in TCRdb shows in-frame clones only, minus some. The table has under 55,000 clones, about 89% seen once. Sample: peripheral blood. These receptors originate from a woman of 80 years or more with COVID-19, enrolled during active disease.

CDR3 in amino acids: CASSRQGWGEKLFF. The DNA of the CDR3 is TGTGCCAGCAGCAGACAGGGGTGGGGTGAAAAACTGTTTTTT. The V gene is TRBV2, the J gene TRBJ1-4; 8 positions agree with TRBD1. With 6 bases clipped from V and 7 bases from J, the junction kept 7 bases outside the gene matches. The CDR3 totals 14 residues. CDR1 is SNHLY and CDR2 is FYNNEI in the germline V gene. The variable domain in full, with the rest retrieved from reference TRBV2 and TRBJ1-4, is EPEVTQTPSHQVTQMGQEVILRCVPISNHLYFYWYRQILGQKVEFLVSFYNNEISEKSEIFDDQFSVERPDGSNFTLKIRSTKLEDSAMYFCASSRQGWGEKLFFGSGTQLSVL.

The genes are TRBV6-5 and TRBJ2-7, with 7 nucleotides matching TRBD1. Germline V gene lookup returns CDR1 MNHEY and CDR2 SVGAGI. J gave up 0 bases and V 7 bases, and 6 bases lay outside the gene matches. The CDR3 loop spans 14 amino acids. For the CDR3, the DNA is TGTGCCAGCACCCGGGACAGCAGCTCCTACGAGCAGTACTTC. It codes for CASTRDSSSYEQYF.

This clone has just one count. The chain recombines TRBV10-3 with TRBJ1-5, with 8 nucleotides matching TRBD1. There are 16 residues in the CDR3. Germline V gene data show CDR1 as ENHRY and CDR2 as SYGVKD. The ends lost 4 bases at V and 5 bases at J; junction bases unmatched: 10. The CDR3 here is CAISAAAGGAYQPQHF. The CDR3, as DNA: TGTGCCATCAGTGCCGCGGCAGGGGGCGCGTATCAGCCCCAGCATTTT.

The genes are TRBV27 and TRBJ2-3; TRBD2 is a possible D gene (5 bases). CDR1 and CDR2 from the germline V gene are MNHEY and SMNVEV (reference sequence). This CDR3 has 14 residues. Trimming removed 8 bases at V and 2 bases at J, with 14 bases between. CDR3 residues: CASCDYGDTDTQYF. As DNA, the CDR3 is TGTGCCAGCTGTGACTACGGGGACACAGATACGCAGTATTTT.

This clone was detected a few times. The chain's CDR3 is CASSPRDRGFMNTEAFF. CDR3 nucleotides: TGTGCCAGCAGTCCCAGGGACAGGGGGTTCATGAACACTGAAGCTTTCTTT. The chain combines TRBV27 with TRBJ1-1, with TRBD1 matching 11 bases. The CDR3 has 17 amino acids. The V gene's germline CDR1 is MNHEY and CDR2 SMNVEV (reference sequence). The V segment lost 5 bases and the J segment 0 bases; nucleotides outside the gene matches: 8.

This rearrangement joins TRBV5-1 to TRBJ2-7; D perhaps matches TRBD2 (5 bases). This CDR3 region has 12 residues. V lost 4 bases, J lost 6 bases, and 11 bases lay in between. CDR1 and CDR2 (germline): SGHRS, YFSETQ. CDR3 nucleotide sequence: TGCGCCAGCAGCCCTCCCCGGGGCGAGCAGTACTTC. Protein product: CASSPPRGEQYF.

The chain recombines TRBV5-1 with TRBJ1-1, with TRBD1 as a possible D gene (6 bases). The V end lost 1 base, the J end lost 0 bases, and 16 bases lay between the germline ends. The germline V gene has CDR1 SGHRS and CDR2 YFSETQ. This CDR3 is 17 amino acids long. The CDR3 reads CASSLSPRGSMNTEAFF. The CDR3 DNA follows: TGCGCCAGCAGCTTGTCCCCCAGGGGCAGTATGAACACTGAAGCTTTCTTT.

The CDR3 spells CATSGRGGRGSETQYF. CDR3 nucleotide sequence: TGTGCCACCAGTGGTCGGGGCGGGAGGGGCTCAGAGACCCAGTACTTC. This chain connects TRBV24-1 to TRBJ2-5, with 9 bases matching TRBD2. The CDR3 loop spans 16 amino acids. The V and J ends lost 5 bases and 4 bases, in that order; junction bases with no gene match: 10. CDR1 KGHDR and CDR2 SFDVKD come from the germline V gene.

The J gene is TRBJ1-1, the V gene TRBV5-1; no reliable D call. Per germline, CDR1 SGHRS and CDR2 YFSETQ. The CDR3 spans 14 residues. V was clipped by 2 bases and J by 3 bases, with 11 bases between them. The CDR3 nucleotides are TGCGCCAGCAGCTTCAGTATGGTGTACACTGAAGCTTTCTTT. Its protein product is CASSFSMVYTEAFF.

This sequence joins TRBV7-2 and TRBJ1-2, with D perhaps TRBD1 (5 bases). Trimming shortened V by 1 base and J by 5 bases, and 14 bases separated the two germline ends. There are 15 residues in the CDR3. Germline V gene lookup returns CDR1 SGHTA and CDR2 FQGNSA. CDR3 residues: CASSLGVRRGYGYTF. CDR3 nucleotides: TGTGCCAGCAGCTTAGGCGTTAGAAGGGGTTATGGCTACACCTTC. The variable domain in full, completed from reference TRBV7-2 and TRBJ1-2, reads GAGVSQSPSNKVTEKGKDVELRCDPISGHTALYWYRQSLGQGLEFLIYFQGNSAPDKSGLPSDRFSAERTGGSVSTLTIQRTQQEDSAVYLCASSLGVRRGYGYTFGSGTRLTVV.

This chain links TRBV6-5 with TRBJ2-7; perhaps TRBD1 as D (6 bases). In germline, CDR1 is MNHEY, CDR2 SVGAGI. This CDR3 comprises 12 residues. The V end lost 6 bases, the J end lost 6 bases, and 12 bases lay between the germline ends. The CDR3 DNA is TGTGCCAGCAGGATCGGGACATCCGAGCAGTACTTC. It is translated as CASRIGTSEQYF.

The rearrangement uses TRBV6-5 and TRBJ2-2; 7 bases match TRBD1. Germline V gene lookup returns CDR1 MNHEY and CDR2 SVGAGI. The CDR3 is 14 residues long. J was trimmed by 3 bases and V by 7 bases; bases with no gene match: 5. CDR3 region: CASIRGPDTGELFF. CDR3 DNA: TGTGCCAGCATAAGGGGGCCGGACACCGGGGAGCTGTTTTTT.

The chain joins TRBV21-1 to TRBJ1-4; no DNA check was done on the table's D call, TRBD1. TRBV21-1 constitutes a pseudogene. This CDR3 region has 22 residues. This CDR3 is CASSKSGEKPRTGGADPEKLFF. CDR3 DNA: TGTGCCAGCAGCAAATCAGGGGAGAAGCCCCGGACAGGGGGCGCGGACCCTGAAAAACTGTTTTTT.

The CDR3 loop reads CASSPQGFGGYTF. In DNA form, the CDR3 reads TGCGCCAGCAGCCCACAGGGTTTCGGTGGCTACACCTTC. V gene TRBV5-1 combines with J gene TRBJ1-2; D perhaps matches TRBD1 (6 bases). The ends were cut back, 4 bases at V and 7 bases at J, with 14 bases in the middle. CDR1 and CDR2 (germline): SGHRS, YFSETQ. The CDR3 sequence is 13 residues long. Complete variable domain (other parts from reference TRBV5-1 and TRBJ1-2): KAGVTQTPRYLIKTRGQQVTLSCSPISGHRSVSWYQQTPGQGLQFLFEYFSETQRNKGNFPGRFSGRQFSNSRSEMNVSTLELGDSALYLCASSPQGFGGYTFGSGTRLTVV.

V gene TRBV5-1 combines with J gene TRBJ1-5; 9 positions agree with TRBD1. The V gene end was trimmed by 4 bases and the J gene end by 5 bases; junction bases not matched to a gene: 4. Looked up from germline, CDR1 is SGHRS and CDR2 is YFSETQ. The length of the CDR3 is 14 residues. The CDR3 nucleotides read TGCGCCAGCAGCCCAAGACAGGGGGATCAGCCCCAGCATTTT. This gives the protein CASSPRQGDQPQHF.

V and J are TRBV7-2 and TRBJ1-3; D possibly corresponds to TRBD1 (5 bases). The CDR3 spans 14 residues. In germline, CDR1 is SGHTA, CDR2 FQGNSA. Trimming cost V 7 bases and J 5 bases, with 15 bases left between them. CDR3 coding DNA: TGTGCCAGCACCGGGGGGGGGAACCGAAACACCATATATTTT. Its translation is CASTGGGNRNTIYF.

V and J are TRBV5-6 and TRBJ2-3; 9 bases line up with TRBD2. The V gene's germline CDR1 is SGHDT and CDR2 YYEEEE. The ends lost 2 bases at V and 7 bases at J; junction bases unmatched: 5. The CDR3 has 14 amino acids. The CDR3 DNA reads TGTGCCAGCAGCTTCGGCGGGGGGGCGTATACGCAGTATTTT. Translated: CASSFGGGAYTQYF. Full variable domain (remainder filled in from reference TRBV5-6 and TRBJ2-3): DAGVTQSPTHLIKTRGQQVTLRCSPKSGHDTVSWYQQALGQGPQFIFQYYEEEERQRGNFPDRFSGHQFPNYSSELNVNALLLGDSALYLCASSFGGGAYTQYFGPGTRLTVL.

This rearrangement joins TRBV10-3 to TRBJ1-3; D gene unclear. The CDR3 runs 14 residues. Trimming removed 7 bases at V and 0 bases at J, with 10 bases between. Germline assignment: CDR1 ENHRY and CDR2 SYGVKD. The CDR3 coding sequence is TGTGCCATCACAGATATATACTCTGGAAACACCATATATTTT. Protein sequence: CAITDIYSGNTIYF.

The genes are TRBV5-6 and TRBJ1-2, with 9 bases matching TRBD1. V was pared by 4 bases and J by 8 bases, with 15 bases of the junction left unmatched. CDR1 and CDR2 (germline): SGHDT, YYEEEE. The CDR3 runs to 16 residues. The CDR3 DNA follows: TGTGCCAGCAGCGCAACCGGCCGGACAGGGGATAGAGGCTACACCTTC. It is translated as CASSATGRTGDRGYTF. The whole variable domain, filled in from reference TRBV5-6 and TRBJ1-2, reads DAGVTQSPTHLIKTRGQQVTLRCSPKSGHDTVSWYQQALGQGPQFIFQYYEEEERQRGNFPDRFSGHQFPNYSSELNVNALLLGDSALYLCASSATGRTGDRGYTFGSGTRLTVV.

The gene calls are TRBV7-9 and TRBJ1-2, with 7 nucleotides matching TRBD1. The junction had 14 bases not matched to a gene; V was cut back by 1 base and J by 3 bases. Germline CDR1 reads SEHNR; CDR2 reads FQNEAQ (reference sequence). This CDR3 region has 18 residues. CDR3 loop: CASSLGGQAHTSDYGYTF. The CDR3 region has the DNA TGTGCCAGCAGCTTAGGCGGACAGGCCCACACTTCGGACTATGGCTACACCTTC.

V gene TRBV6-5 combines with J gene TRBJ1-2; D not resolved. Trimming cost V 4 bases and J 6 bases, with 9 bases left between them. This CDR3 comprises 12 residues. CDR1 and CDR2 (germline): MNHEY, SVGAGI. The CDR3: CASSSKSNGYTF. The CDR3 nucleotides read TGTGCCAGCAGTTCCAAAAGCAATGGCTACACCTTC.

The chain combines TRBV5-4 with TRBJ2-7, with unresolved D. This CDR3 has 14 amino acids. V was shortened by 0 bases and J by 1 base, with 8 bases between the two germline ends. Germline V gives CDR1 SGHNT, CDR2 YYREEE (reference sequence). The DNA for the CDR3 is TGTGCCAGCAGCTTGGACTACCATTCCTACGAGCAGTACTTC. This encodes CASSLDYHSYEQYF. The variable domain in full, completed from reference TRBV5-4 and TRBJ2-7, reads ETGVTQSPTHLIKTRGQQVTLRCSSQSGHNTVSWYQQALGQGPQFIFQYYREEENGRGNFPPRFSGLQFPNYSSELNVNALELDDSALYLCASSLDYHSYEQYFGPGTRLTVT.